A selection of T cell receptor beta chains follows, all from one sample in a study of technical replicates of blood from several donors. This table comes from immunoSEQ multiplex PCR, and its TCRdb copy is limited to in-frame clones, with some not included. The table lists about 82,000 clones, 95% to 96% of them singletons. Sequences were obtained from T cells isolated from PBMCs. The receptors were gathered from a human donor in good health. Both conserved end residues are part of each CDR3. A D gene is named only where the DNA matches it firmly. Some rows have no size entry. The others give once, few or many, or a class for an expanded clone.

d_call: NA
j_call: TRBJ2-2
v_call: TRBV6-1
clone_size: NA
cdr3_length: 15
cdr3_nt: TGTGCCAGCAGTGAACTAAGCCTTACCACCGGGGAGCTGTTTTTT
cdr3_aa: CASSELSLTTGELFF

d_call: TRBD1
j_call: TRBJ1-2
v_call: TRBV25-1
clone_size: NA
cdr3_length: 13
cdr3_nt: TGTGCCAGCAGTGAGACAGGGGTAATTGGCTACACCTTC
cdr3_aa: CASSETGVIGYTF

d_call: TRBD2
j_call: TRBJ2-7
v_call: TRBV7-9
clone_size: NA
cdr3_length: 13
cdr3_nt: TGTGCCAGCAGCTCGGGACTAGATCGTGAGCAGTACTTC
cdr3_aa: CASSSGLDREQYF

d_call: NA
j_call: TRBJ2-1
v_call: TRBV9
clone_size: NA
cdr3_length: 15
cdr3_nt: TGTGCCAGCAGCGTTGGGGTCCGGGAAGGGAATGAGCAGTTCTTC
cdr3_aa: CASSVGVREGNEQFF

d_call: NA
j_call: TRBJ2-2
v_call: TRBV7-3
clone_size: NA
cdr3_length: 13
cdr3_nt: TGTGCCAGCAGCTTCCAGGGAATCGGGGAGCTGTTTTTT
cdr3_aa: CASSFQGIGELFF

d_call: TRBD1
j_call: TRBJ2-7
v_call: TRBV30
clone_size: NA
cdr3_length: 14
cdr3_nt: TGTGCCTGGAGTGGACAGGGCTCACGGTACGAGCAGTACTTC
cdr3_aa: CAWSGQGSRYEQYF

d_call: NA
j_call: TRBJ2-6
v_call: TRBV6-4
clone_size: NA
cdr3_length: 17
cdr3_nt: TGTGCCAGCAGTGACTCCGGGACATCCTCTGGGGCCAACGTCCTGACTTTC
cdr3_aa: CASSDSGTSSGANVLTF

d_call: TRBD2
j_call: TRBJ2-7
v_call: TRBV11-2
clone_size: NA
cdr3_length: 16
cdr3_nt: TGTGCCAGCAGCTTCTTGGGACTAGCGGGAGGGGGTGAGCAGTACTTC
cdr3_aa: CASSFLGLAGGGEQYF

d_call: NA
j_call: TRBJ1-4
v_call: TRBV28
clone_size: once
cdr3_length: 13
cdr3_nt: TGTGCCAGCCGGAACCTTCAACTTACAGGACTGTTTTTT
cdr3_aa: CASRNLQLTGLFF

d_call: TRBD1
j_call: TRBJ2-2
v_call: TRBV7-9
clone_size: NA
cdr3_length: 16
cdr3_nt: TGTGCCAGCAGCGGCCGGGACAGGGGATTACCCGGGGAGCTGTTTTTT
cdr3_aa: CASSGRDRGLPGELFF

d_call: NA
j_call: TRBJ1-1
v_call: TRBV5-1
clone_size: NA
cdr3_length: 15
cdr3_nt: TGCGCCAGCAGCCTGGGCGGGGCCGGGGACACTGAAGCTTTCTTT
cdr3_aa: CASSLGGAGDTEAFF

d_call: NA
j_call: TRBJ1-1
v_call: TRBV11-2
clone_size: few
cdr3_length: 12
cdr3_nt: TGTGCCAGCAGCTTAGAATGGGGGGACGCTTTCTTT
cdr3_aa: CASSLEWGDAFF

d_call: TRBD2
j_call: TRBJ2-1
v_call: TRBV10-1
clone_size: NA
cdr3_length: 17
cdr3_nt: TGCGCCAGCAGTGGGGGGACTAGCGGGAGGAACTACAATGAGCAGTTCTTC
cdr3_aa: CASSGGTSGRNYNEQFF

d_call: TRBD1
j_call: TRBJ2-5
v_call: TRBV7-9
clone_size: once
cdr3_length: 11
cdr3_nt: TGTGCCAGCAGCTTAGGGGGACAGCCAGACTTC
cdr3_aa: CASSLGGQPDF

d_call: NA
j_call: TRBJ2-7
v_call: TRBV11-2
clone_size: NA
cdr3_length: 14
cdr3_nt: TGTGCCAGCAGCCGCCTTGACATTTCCTACGAGCAGTACTTC
cdr3_aa: CASSRLDISYEQYF

d_call: TRBD1
j_call: TRBJ2-7
v_call: TRBV7-3
clone_size: NA
cdr3_length: 14
cdr3_nt: TGTGCCAGCAGCGAGGGACAGGGGGTCTACGAGCAGTACTTC
cdr3_aa: CASSEGQGVYEQYF

d_call: NA
j_call: TRBJ2-1
v_call: TRBV5-6
clone_size: NA
cdr3_length: 15
cdr3_nt: TGTGCCAGCAGCCCCCTCAGGGAGGTCTACAATGAGCAGTTCTTC
cdr3_aa: CASSPLREVYNEQFF

d_call: NA
j_call: TRBJ2-1
v_call: TRBV7-9
clone_size: NA
cdr3_length: 13
cdr3_nt: TGTGCCAGCAGCCGACTGGGACTCGAAGGTCTGTTCTTC
cdr3_aa: CASSRLGLEGLFF

d_call: NA
j_call: TRBJ2-7
v_call: TRBV28
clone_size: NA
cdr3_length: 16
cdr3_nt: TGTGCCAGCAGTCCGCTCAGAAGCAGGGGTTCCTACGAGCAGTACTTC
cdr3_aa: CASSPLRSRGSYEQYF

d_call: NA
j_call: TRBJ2-7
v_call: TRBV9
clone_size: NA
cdr3_length: 13
cdr3_nt: TGTGCCAGCAGCGCGGGACACCTGTACGAGCAGTACTTC
cdr3_aa: CASSAGHLYEQYF

d_call: TRBD1
j_call: TRBJ2-7
v_call: TRBV5-1
clone_size: once
cdr3_length: 14
cdr3_nt: TGCGCCAGCAGCTTTAGAGGGACAGGGTTCGAGCAGTACTTC
cdr3_aa: CASSFRGTGFEQYF

d_call: TRBD1
j_call: TRBJ2-1
v_call: TRBV6-6
clone_size: NA
cdr3_length: 12
cdr3_nt: TGTGCCAGCAGTCTAGGGACAGTGTGGGAGTTCTTC
cdr3_aa: CASSLGTVWEFF

d_call: TRBD1
j_call: TRBJ1-1
v_call: TRBV16
clone_size: NA
cdr3_length: 15
cdr3_nt: TGTGCCAGCAGCCGTACAGGGGTGGAGCACACTGAAGCTTTCTTT
cdr3_aa: CASSRTGVEHTEAFF

d_call: TRBD1
j_call: TRBJ2-5
v_call: TRBV5-8
clone_size: NA
cdr3_length: 15
cdr3_nt: TGTGCCAGCAGCACACGGGACAGGCAAACGGAGACCCAGTACTTC
cdr3_aa: CASSTRDRQTETQYF

d_call: TRBD2
j_call: TRBJ2-1
v_call: TRBV7-9
clone_size: NA
cdr3_length: 17
cdr3_nt: TGTGCCAGCAGCTCCACACGGACTAGCGAATTCTACAATGAGCAGTTCTTC
cdr3_aa: CASSSTRTSEFYNEQFF

d_call: TRBD1
j_call: TRBJ1-2
v_call: TRBV7-3
clone_size: NA
cdr3_length: 11
cdr3_nt: TGTGCCAGCGGACAGGAAGGAGGCTACACCTTC
cdr3_aa: CASGQEGGYTF

d_call: TRBD2
j_call: TRBJ2-3
v_call: TRBV4-3
clone_size: NA
cdr3_length: 19
cdr3_nt: TGCGCCAGCAGCCAAGAGGCTAGCGGGAGGGCACGGGACACAGATACGCAGTATTTT
cdr3_aa: CASSQEASGRARDTDTQYF